One sample yielded the 27 T cell receptor beta chains listed below, sequenced in a study of blood T cell repertoires in COVID-19. The data were produced by immunoSEQ multiplex PCR, yet TCRdb's version contains in-frame clones alone and is incomplete. The table shows fewer than 350,000 clones, with roughly 85% occurring only once. Sequenced input: PBMCs or T cells enriched from blood (not recorded which). These receptor sequences come from a woman aged 30 to 39 who had been exposed to COVID-19.

The chain couples TRBV4-2 to TRBJ1-5, with D uncertain. The V end lost 4 bases, the J end lost 1 base, and 14 bases lay between the germline ends. This CDR3 has 16 amino acids. The germline gives CDR1 LGHNA, CDR2 YNFKEQ. This CDR3 reads CASSLSAQTSNQPQHF. The CDR3, as DNA: TGTGCCAGCAGCCTCAGTGCTCAAACCAGCAATCAGCCCCAGCATTTT.

The J gene is TRBJ1-6, the V gene TRBV29-1; possibly TRBD1 for D (5 bases). The CDR3 is 15 residues long. V lost 6 bases to trimming and J lost 4 bases, with 16 bases between them. Germline loops: CDR1 SQVTM, CDR2 ANQGSEA. The CDR3: CSVRGSGLYNSPLHF. The CDR3 DNA reads as TGCAGCGTGCGGGGCTCCGGCCTTTATAATTCACCCCTCCACTTT. Full variable domain (remainder filled in from reference TRBV29-1 and TRBJ1-6): SAVISQKPSRDICQRGTSLTIQCQVDSQVTMMFWYRQQPGQSLTLIATANQGSEATYESGFVIDKFPISRPNLTFSTLTVSNMSPEDSSIYLCSVRGSGLYNSPLHFGNGTRLTVT.

This sequence joins TRBV6-5 and TRBJ1-5; 8 positions agree with TRBD1. V lost 6 bases to trimming and J lost 4 bases; unmatched junction nucleotides: 2. The germline V gene has CDR1 MNHEY and CDR2 SVGAGI. The CDR3 has 13 amino acids. The CDR3 protein is CASRDRVNQPQHF. Written as DNA, the CDR3 is TGTGCCAGCAGGGACAGGGTGAATCAGCCCCAGCATTTT.

Notes on this clone: In the same sample, other DNA sequences code for this CDR3. CDR3 in amino acids: CASSDGQGGQPQHF. The DNA for the CDR3 is TGTGCCAGCAGTGACGGACAGGGCGGGCAGCCCCAGCATTTT. V gene TRBV6-4 combines with J gene TRBJ1-5; 8 bases are a match to TRBD1. The germline CDR1 and CDR2 sequences are MRHNA and SNTAGT. J lost 7 bases, V lost 2 bases, and 4 bases had no gene match. This CDR3 is 14 amino acids long.

The chain is built from TRBV5-4 and TRBJ2-7, with 7 bases lining up with TRBD1. The germline V gene has CDR1 SGHNT and CDR2 YYREEE (reference sequence). V gave up 0 bases and J gave up 4 bases; unmatched junction bases: 4. The CDR3 spans 14 residues. The CDR3 DNA sequence: TGTGCCAGCAGCTTGGGTCAGGGGGTGTACGAGCAGTACTTC. Amino acids: CASSLGQGVYEQYF. The whole variable domain, filled in from reference TRBV5-4 and TRBJ2-7, reads ETGVTQSPTHLIKTRGQQVTLRCSSQSGHNTVSWYQQALGQGPQFIFQYYREEENGRGNFPPRFSGLQFPNYSSELNVNALELDDSALYLCASSLGQGVYEQYFGPGTRLTVT.

CDR3 amino acids: CASSYWGTGDQPQHF. The CDR3, as DNA: TGTGCCAGCAGTTACTGGGGGACAGGGGATCAGCCCCAGCATTTT. V gene TRBV6-2 or TRBV6-3 combines with J gene TRBJ1-5; 10 bases line up with TRBD1. CDR1 is MNHEY, CDR2 SVGEGT, per germline. This CDR3 has 15 residues. Losses at the gene ends were 1 base for V and 5 bases for J; bases not matched to a gene: 2.

The chain combines TRBV5-8 with TRBJ1-1, with 9 positions matching TRBD1. Germline-derived CDR1 and CDR2 are SGHTS and YDEGEE. The CDR3 consists of 14 residues. V was clipped by 4 bases and J by 7 bases; unmatched bases: 8. CDR3 region: CASSVPGQGREAFF. The DNA of the CDR3 is TGTGCCAGCAGCGTGCCGGGACAGGGCCGTGAAGCTTTCTTT.

The chain has TRBV20-1 and TRBJ1-2; a weak D match, TRBD1 (5 bases). The CDR3 extends over 11 amino acids. Trimming cost V 8 bases and J 2 bases, with 9 bases left between them. Germline CDR1 is DFQATT and CDR2 is SNEGSKA (reference sequence). Here the CDR3 DNA reads TGCAGTCCCGACAGAAACTATGGCTACACCTTC. Translated: CSPDRNYGYTF.

The gene calls are TRBV19 and TRBJ1-6, with a weak D call TRBD1 (5 bases). The CDR3 length is 14 residues. V was trimmed by 6 bases and J by 10 bases, leaving 16 bases between them. Germline loops: CDR1 LNHDA, CDR2 SQIVND (reference sequence). The CDR3 reads CASRGGTQLSPLHF. The DNA for the CDR3 is TGTGCCAGTAGGGGAGGGACCCAATTATCACCCCTCCACTTT.

The CDR3 sequence: CASSFSAYEQYF. The CDR3 coding sequence is TGTGCCAGCAGTTTCTCGGCCTACGAGCAGTACTTC. The V call is TRBV27, the J call TRBJ2-7; D ambiguous. Germline V gene data show CDR1 as MNHEY and CDR2 as SMNVEV (reference sequence). This CDR3 is 12 amino acids long. V lost 3 bases to trimming and J lost 2 bases, with 5 bases between them.

The chain uses TRBV4-2 and TRBJ2-3, with 7 bases fitting TRBD2. The CDR3 is 16 residues long. V gave up 0 bases and J gave up 2 bases; unmatched junction bases: 5. The V gene's germline CDR1 is LGHNA and CDR2 YNFKEQ. The CDR3 DNA is TGTGCCAGCAGCCAAGAACCGGGACTAAACACAGATACGCAGTATTTT. As protein: CASSQEPGLNTDTQYF.

The chain uses TRBV7-8 and TRBJ2-7; TRBD1 is a possible D gene (6 bases). CDR1 is SGHVS and CDR2 is FQNEAQ in the germline V gene. CDR3 length: 14 residues. Trimming cost V 5 bases and J 2 bases, with 13 bases left between them. Written as DNA, the CDR3 is TGTGCCAGCAGCCCTGGCAGGGGTCCCTACGAGCAGTACTTC. Translated, it gives CASSPGRGPYEQYF.

V is TRBV6-5 and J is TRBJ1-1; 10 bases align to TRBD1. V shed 8 bases and J 5 bases; nucleotides not matched to a gene: 11. Germline V gene data show CDR1 as MNHEY and CDR2 as SVGAGI. The CDR3 totals 15 residues. The DNA of the CDR3 is TGTGCCAGCGGCGGACAGGGGGTTCAGGGTACTGAAGCTTTCTTT. Its protein product is CASGGQGVQGTEAFF.

The chain employs TRBV18 and TRBJ2-1; perhaps TRBD1 as D (6 bases). The CDR3 is 13 amino acids. Per the germline V gene, CDR1 is KGHSH and CDR2 is LQKENI. Trimming took off 1 base at V and 13 bases at J, with 14 bases between the two ends. In DNA, the CDR3 is TGTGCCAGCTCACCACAGGGACATACAGGTCAGTTCTTC. Translation gives CASSPQGHTGQFF.

The chain employs TRBV7-8 and TRBJ2-1, with TRBD2 as a possible D gene (6 bases). Germline loops: CDR1 SGHVS, CDR2 FQNEAQ. CDR3 size: 15 residues. V was pared by 5 bases and J by 7 bases, with 18 bases between. This chain's CDR3 is CASSDPPRGKNEQFF. DNA for the CDR3: TGTGCCAGCAGCGACCCCCCGCGGGGTAAAAATGAGCAGTTCTTC. The whole variable domain, filled in from reference TRBV7-8 and TRBJ2-1, reads GAGVSQSPRYKVAKRGQDVALRCDPISGHVSLFWYQQALGQGPEFLTYFQNEAQLDKSGLPSDRFFAERPEGSVSTLKIQRTQQEDSAVYLCASSDPPRGKNEQFFGPGTRLTVL.

In this sample, this clone turned up once. The DNA of the CDR3 is TGTGCCAGCTGTGTAGCGGGGCTAAGCTCCTACGAGCAGTACTTC. Translating it yields CASCVAGLSSYEQYF. The genes are TRBV28 and TRBJ2-7, with 8 positions matching TRBD2. The germline gives CDR1 MDHEN, CDR2 SYDVKM. The CDR3 loop spans 15 amino acids. Trimming at V came to 8 bases and at J to 0 bases, leaving 9 bases not matched to a gene.

This rearrangement joins TRBV10-3 to TRBJ2-4, with TRBD1 matching 8 bases. In germline, CDR1 is ENHRY, CDR2 SYGVKD. This CDR3 has 14 amino acids. J gave up 6 bases and V 3 bases, and 4 bases lay outside the gene matches. The CDR3 sequence is CAISEITGGNIQYF. CDR3 DNA: TGTGCCATCAGTGAAATTACAGGGGGAAACATTCAGTACTTC.

J is TRBJ1-1 and V is TRBV4-2; 10 nucleotides align to TRBD1. Germline lookup yields CDR1 LGHNA and CDR2 YNFKEQ. CDR3 length: 17 residues. V lost 1 base to trimming and J lost 3 bases; unmatched junction nucleotides: 8. The CDR3 protein is CASSQGGRGTGDTEAFF. Written as DNA, the CDR3 is TGTGCCAGCAGCCAAGGGGGCCGGGGGACAGGGGACACTGAAGCTTTCTTT.

The chain couples TRBV15 to TRBJ2-2, with 7 nucleotides matching TRBD2. CDR1 and CDR2 (germline): LNHNV, YYDKDF (reference sequence). Trimming removed 0 bases from V and 1 base from J; junction bases left unmatched: 14. This CDR3 has 20 amino acids. The CDR3 bases are TGTGCCACCAGCAGAGATTCCGTGGGAGCGGGACCAATGAACACCGGGGAGCTGTTTTTT. As protein: CATSRDSVGAGPMNTGELFF.

The chain recombines TRBV30 with TRBJ2-2; 9 nucleotides match TRBD1. The junction had 1 base not matched to a gene; V was cut back by 8 bases and J by 3 bases. This CDR3 has 12 residues. Germline CDR1 is GTSNPN and CDR2 is SVGIG (reference sequence). The DNA for the CDR3 is TGTGCCCGGGACAGGGACACCGGGGAGCTGTTTTTT. Its translation is CARDRDTGELFF.

With regard to this clone: In the same sample, other DNA sequences code for this CDR3. In DNA form, the CDR3 reads TGTGCCAGCAGCGCACAGGGGAACACTGAAGCTTTCTTT. Protein product: CASSAQGNTEAFF. The chain has TRBV9 and TRBJ1-1, with D perhaps TRBD1 (6 bases). Trimming left V 3 bases short and J 1 base short, with 7 bases between. The germline V gene encodes CDR1 SGDLS and CDR2 YYNGEE. CDR3 length equals 13 residues.

The rearrangement uses TRBV11-2 and TRBJ1-3, with 7 bases identical to TRBD1. CDR3 length: 15 residues. Germline V CDR1 and CDR2: SGHAT, FQNNGV. The junction had 5 bases not matched to a gene; V was cut back by 5 bases and J by 1 base. The CDR3 loop is CASSQQGISGNTIYF. CDR3 DNA: TGTGCCAGCAGCCAACAGGGGATATCTGGAAACACCATATATTTT.

The rearrangement uses TRBV30 and TRBJ1-1; 7 bases agree with TRBD1. The CDR3 has 13 residues. Germline V CDR1 and CDR2: GTSNPN, SVGIG (reference sequence). The V and J ends lost 5 bases and 5 bases, in that order; junction bases with no gene match: 8. The CDR3 spells CAWERGRWTEAFF. CDR3 DNA sequence: TGTGCCTGGGAAAGGGGGCGGTGGACTGAAGCTTTCTTT.

This clone was observed a handful of times. This sequence joins TRBV19 and TRBJ2-7; 9 bases fit TRBD1. V shed 2 bases and J 5 bases; nucleotides not matched to a gene: 10. The CDR3 covers 16 residues. Germline lookup yields CDR1 LNHDA and CDR2 SQIVND (reference sequence). This CDR3 reads CASSIIVGTGSDEQYF. For the CDR3, the DNA is TGTGCCAGTAGTATAATAGTAGGGACAGGGTCGGACGAGCAGTACTTC.

The CDR3 nucleotides are TGCAGTGTTGTCTCCTCCTACGAGCAGTACTTC. Translation gives CSVVSSYEQYF. The genes are TRBV20-1 and TRBJ2-7; D gene unclear. V lost 7 bases, J lost 0 bases, and 7 bases lay in between. The CDR3 has 11 residues. Per the germline V gene, CDR1 is DFQATT and CDR2 is SNEGSKA (reference sequence).

V gene TRBV7-3 combines with J gene TRBJ1-2; maybe TRBD1 (5 bases). In germline, CDR1 is SGHTA, CDR2 FQGTGA. The CDR3 runs to 16 residues. Trimming pared 0 bases from V and 0 bases from J, leaving 11 bases between. Here the CDR3 reads CASSLTPTASNYGYTF. The CDR3 DNA sequence: TGTGCCAGCAGCTTAACCCCGACAGCCTCTAACTATGGCTACACCTTC. The entire variable domain, with the rest obtained from reference TRBV7-3 and TRBJ1-2, is as follows: GAGVSQTPSNKVTEKGKYVELRCDPISGHTALYWYRQSLGQGPEFLIYFQGTGAADDSGLPNDRFFAVRPEGSVSTLKIQRTERGDSAVYLCASSLTPTASNYGYTFGSGTRLTVV.

The chain carries TRBV2 and TRBJ2-5, with 12 bases matching TRBD2. In germline, CDR1 is SNHLY, CDR2 FYNNEI. The length of the CDR3 is 17 residues. With V trimmed by 3 bases and J by 5 bases, 10 bases remained unmatched. The CDR3 here is CASSESLAGGPWETQYF. CDR3 nucleotides: TGTGCCAGCAGTGAGTCTCTAGCGGGAGGGCCATGGGAGACCCAGTACTTC. The whole variable domain, filled in from reference TRBV2 and TRBJ2-5, reads EPEVTQTPSHQVTQMGQEVILRCVPISNHLYFYWYRQILGQKVEFLVSFYNNEISEKSEIFDDQFSVERPDGSNFTLKIRSTKLEDSAMYFCASSESLAGGPWETQYFGPGTRLLVL.